The clone carrying this TCR beta chain was observed at least ten times. This sample is part of a study of T-cell reconstitution after alpha-beta-depleted transplantation in children. The library targeted TCRbeta and was prepared with unique molecular identifiers. TCRdb independently ran MiXCR on the PCR reads; one entry per CDR3 protein. The profile shows hundreds of thousands of distinct CDR3 sequences, 10% of them singletons. The material was PBMCs from the stem cell graft donor, obtained from the stem cell graft. This clonotype was obtained from a human donor who donated a stem cell graft to a child with acute myeloid leukemia.

The CDR3 loop reads CASRPQWTGELFF. CDR3 sequence (DNA): TGTGCCAGCAGGCCCCAGTGGACCGGGGAGCTGTTTTTT. The chain uses TRBV12-3 or TRBV12-4 and TRBJ2-2; D ambiguous. Trimming left V 6 bases short and J 5 bases short, with 10 bases between. This CDR3 spans 13 amino acids.